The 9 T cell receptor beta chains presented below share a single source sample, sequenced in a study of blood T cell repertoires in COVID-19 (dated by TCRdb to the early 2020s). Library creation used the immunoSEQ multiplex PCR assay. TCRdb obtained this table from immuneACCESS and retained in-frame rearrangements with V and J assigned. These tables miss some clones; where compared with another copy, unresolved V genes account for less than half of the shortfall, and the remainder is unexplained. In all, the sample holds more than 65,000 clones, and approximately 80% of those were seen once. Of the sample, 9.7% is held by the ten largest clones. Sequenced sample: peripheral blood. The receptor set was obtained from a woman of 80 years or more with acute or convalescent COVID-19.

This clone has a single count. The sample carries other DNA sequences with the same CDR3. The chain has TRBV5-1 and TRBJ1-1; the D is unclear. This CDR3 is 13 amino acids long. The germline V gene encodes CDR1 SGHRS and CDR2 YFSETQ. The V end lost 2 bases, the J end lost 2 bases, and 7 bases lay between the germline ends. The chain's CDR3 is CASSFEVNTEAFF. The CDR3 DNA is TGCGCCAGCAGCTTTGAGGTAAACACTGAAGCTTTCTTT.

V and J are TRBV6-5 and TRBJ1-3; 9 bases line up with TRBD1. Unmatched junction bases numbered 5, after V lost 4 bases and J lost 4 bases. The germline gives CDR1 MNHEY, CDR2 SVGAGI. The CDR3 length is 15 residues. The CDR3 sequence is CASSSRDRAGNTIYF. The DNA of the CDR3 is TGTGCCAGCAGTTCCCGGGACAGGGCGGGAAACACCATATATTTT.

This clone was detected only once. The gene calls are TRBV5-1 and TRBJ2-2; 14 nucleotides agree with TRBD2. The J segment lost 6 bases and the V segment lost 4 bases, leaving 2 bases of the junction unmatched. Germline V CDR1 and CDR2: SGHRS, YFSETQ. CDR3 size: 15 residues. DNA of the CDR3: TGCGCCAGCAGCCCGACTAGCGGGGGGGCCGGGGAGCTGTTTTTT. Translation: CASSPTSGGAGELFF.

The CDR3, as DNA: TGCGCCAGCTCCCAAACAGGGCCTCCTGGGACCTACGAGCAGTACTTC. Translated: CASSQTGPPGTYEQYF. The gene calls are TRBV5-1 and TRBJ2-7, with a tentative D call TRBD1 (6 bases). The CDR3 spans 16 residues. Per germline, CDR1 SGHRS and CDR2 YFSETQ. Trimming removed 7 bases at V and 2 bases at J, with 22 bases between.

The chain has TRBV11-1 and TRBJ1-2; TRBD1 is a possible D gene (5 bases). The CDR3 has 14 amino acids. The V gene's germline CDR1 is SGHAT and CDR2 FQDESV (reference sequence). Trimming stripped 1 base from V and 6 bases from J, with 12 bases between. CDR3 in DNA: TGTGCCAGCAGCTTAGGCAGGGCGTTCGATGGCTACACCTTC. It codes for CASSLGRAFDGYTF.

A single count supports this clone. The CDR3 DNA is TGTGCCACCAGCAGGGCAGGGGGGACAGGGGGTGCTGAGCAGTTCTTC. Translated: CATSRAGGTGGAEQFF. The V gene is TRBV15, the J gene TRBJ2-1; TRBD1 aligns across 11 bases. The CDR3 has 16 residues. V dropped 3 bases and J dropped 9; count of bases not matched to a gene: 10. Germline V gene data show CDR1 as LNHNV and CDR2 as YYDKDF (reference sequence).

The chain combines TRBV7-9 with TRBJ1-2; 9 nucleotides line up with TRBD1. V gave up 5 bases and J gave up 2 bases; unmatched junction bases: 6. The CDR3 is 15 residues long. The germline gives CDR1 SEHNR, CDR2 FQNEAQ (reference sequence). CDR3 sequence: CASSTPDRGNYGYTF. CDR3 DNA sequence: TGTGCCAGCAGCACCCCAGACAGGGGGAACTATGGCTACACCTTC.

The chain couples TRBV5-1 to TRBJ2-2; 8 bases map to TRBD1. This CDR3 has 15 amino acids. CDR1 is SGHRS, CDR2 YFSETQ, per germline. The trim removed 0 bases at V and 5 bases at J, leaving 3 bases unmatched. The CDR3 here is CASSLGTGTTGELFF. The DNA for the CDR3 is TGCGCCAGCAGCTTGGGGACAGGGACAACCGGGGAGCTGTTTTTT.

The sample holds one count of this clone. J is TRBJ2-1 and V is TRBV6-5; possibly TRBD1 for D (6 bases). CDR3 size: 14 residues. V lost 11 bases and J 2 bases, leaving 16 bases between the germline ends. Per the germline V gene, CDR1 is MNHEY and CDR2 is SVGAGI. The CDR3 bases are TGTGCCTCTAACAGAGGGACACCCTACAATGAGCAGTTCTTC. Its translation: CASNRGTPYNEQFF.